These 13 T cell receptor beta chains were all obtained from the same sample, sequenced in a study of T cells in Graves' hyperthyroidism and ophthalmopathy. TCR beta CDR3 regions were amplified from RNA transcripts. With the HTBI primer set, the TCR CDR3 went through a first round of RT-PCR. TCRdb redid the calling of the multiplex PCR reads with MiXCR, one entry per CDR3 protein. The data contain 150,000 to 200,000 distinct CDR3 sequences, more than 15% of them singletons. Sample: blood. These receptors were obtained from a woman aged 45-60 years with Graves' hyperthyroidism.

At least ten counts were recorded for this clonotype. The CDR3 is CASSDSPLAGGPHEQFF. The DNA for the CDR3 is TGTGCCAGCAGTGACTCACCCTTAGCGGGGGGGCCGCATGAGCAGTTCTTC. The rearrangement joins TRBV6-4 to TRBJ2-1, with 11 bases aligning to TRBD2. Germline V lookup: CDR1 MRHNA, CDR2 SNTAGT. CDR3 length: 17 amino acids. V was clipped by 0 bases and J by 8 bases; unmatched bases: 9.

This clonotype occurred many times. V usage is TRBV7-2 and J usage is TRBJ2-1, with 7 bases that match TRBD1. In germline, CDR1 is SGHTA, CDR2 FQGNSA. There are 15 residues in the CDR3. After removal of 5 bases from V and 4 bases from J, the junction contained 8 bases not matched to a gene. The CDR3 sequence: CASSMTRDSYNEQFF. CDR3 sequence (DNA): TGTGCCAGCAGCATGACTCGGGACAGTTACAATGAGCAGTTCTTC.

This clonotype was counted ten times or more. The chain joins TRBV7-2 to TRBJ1-1, with a possible D match to TRBD1 (6 bases). The CDR3 contains 13 residues. Germline CDR1 is SGHTA and CDR2 is FQGNSA. Trimming left V 5 bases short and J 9 bases short, with 16 bases between. The CDR3 loop is CASSILGTLKAFF. The DNA of the CDR3 is TGTGCCAGCAGCATATTAGGGACATTGAAAGCTTTCTTT.

In its sample, this clonotype was seen many times. This chain connects TRBV4-1 to TRBJ2-2; no clear D gene. The CDR3 runs 12 residues. Germline loops: CDR1 MGHRA, CDR2 YSYEKL. V lost 1 base, J lost 7 bases, and 4 bases lay in between. In nucleotides, the CDR3 is TGCGCCAGCAGCCAAGTTGGCGGGGAGCTGTTTTTT. It specifies CASSQVGGELFF.

This clonotype was seen many times. The chain couples TRBV5-5 to TRBJ1-6; D remains unclear. The V end lost 0 bases, the J end lost 5 bases, and 6 bases lay between the germline ends. Germline CDR1 is SGHKS and CDR2 is YYEKEE (reference sequence). The CDR3 sequence is 14 residues long. The CDR3 loop reads CASSLGNHNSPLHF. CDR3 sequence (DNA): TGTGCCAGCAGCTTGGGCAATCATAATTCACCCCTCCACTTT.

This rearrangement joins TRBV7-9 to TRBJ2-7, with D perhaps given as TRBD1 or TRBD2 (5 bases each). Trimming took 5 bases from V and 3 from J, leaving 17 bases between them. Germline lookup yields CDR1 SEHNR and CDR2 FQNEAQ (reference sequence). The CDR3 spans 15 residues. The CDR3 is CASSHLERGGYEQYF. The DNA for the CDR3 is TGTGCCAGCAGCCACCTTGAGAGGGGTGGCTACGAGCAGTACTTC.

This clonotype was picked up many times. The genes are TRBV6-2 or TRBV6-3 and TRBJ2-5; 10 bases line up with TRBD1. The CDR3 covers 15 residues. Germline lookup yields CDR1 MNHEY and CDR2 SVGEGT. J was trimmed by 2 bases and V by 6 bases; bases with no gene match: 6. CDR3 loop: CASRDDRGRQETQYF. The CDR3 DNA reads TGTGCCAGCAGGGACGACAGGGGGCGGCAAGAGACCCAGTACTTC.

This clonotype was counted a single time. A much more abundant neighbour one base away suggests this may be a read error. The chain recombines TRBV19 with TRBJ2-1; D uncertain. Germline CDR1 and CDR2: LNHDA and SQIVND (reference sequence). This CDR3 spans 13 amino acids. CDR3 sequence (DNA): TGTGCCAGTAGTATTCGCTCGTACAATGAGCGGTTCTTC. This codes for CASSIRSYNERFF.

In this sample, this clonotype turned up many times. This chain connects TRBV6-2 or TRBV6-3 to TRBJ1-2; D gene ambiguous. The CDR3 is 16 amino acids. The germline gives CDR1 MNHEY, CDR2 SVGEGT. V dropped 2 bases and J dropped 4 bases, with 17 bases sitting between them. The CDR3 here is CASSYRAIPAIYGYTF. CDR3 DNA sequence: TGTGCCAGCAGTTACAGGGCGATTCCCGCAATCTATGGCTACACCTTC.

The chain uses TRBV5-1 and TRBJ2-4; D not certain. Germline-derived CDR1 and CDR2 are SGHRS and YFSETQ. Trimming shortened V by 0 bases and J by 7 bases, and 11 bases separated the two germline ends. The CDR3 sequence is 14 residues long. The CDR3 DNA follows: TGCGCCAGCAGCTTGGGGGCGAGAAATAACATTCAGTACTTC. Translation gives CASSLGARNNIQYF.

This clonotype was counted at least ten times. The chain has TRBV19 and TRBJ2-7; D is ambiguous. The germline V and J ends were trimmed by 5 bases and 2 bases, with 10 bases remaining between them. Per germline, CDR1 LNHDA and CDR2 SQIVND (reference sequence). The CDR3 covers 13 residues. CDR3 coding DNA: TGTGCCAGTAGTTCCGGCACAGCCTACGAGCAGTACTTC. This codes for CASSSGTAYEQYF. Based on the CDR3 plus reference TRBV19 and TRBJ2-7, the full variable domain is DGGITQSPKYLFRKEGQNVTLSCEQNLNHDAMYWYRQDPGQGLRLIYYSQIVNDFQKGDIAEGYSVSREKKESFPLTVTSAQKNPTAFYLCASSSGTAYEQYFGPGTRLTVT.

The V call is TRBV7-3, the J call TRBJ2-1; 10 bases are shared with TRBD1. J gave up 0 bases and V 6 bases, and 8 bases lay outside the gene matches. Germline V gene lookup returns CDR1 SGHTA and CDR2 FQGTGA. This CDR3 contains 17 residues. CDR3 DNA: TGTGCCAGCAGACGACAGGGGGCGTCAGGCTCCTACAATGAGCAGTTCTTC. Translated, it gives CASRRQGASGSYNEQFF. Looking up the rest from reference TRBV7-3 and TRBJ2-1 gives the full variable domain: GAGVSQTPSNKVTEKGKYVELRCDPISGHTALYWYRQSLGQGPEFLIYFQGTGAADDSGLPNDRFFAVRPEGSVSTLKIQRTERGDSAVYLCASRRQGASGSYNEQFFGPGTRLTVL.

A few counts support this clonotype. This rearrangement joins TRBV19 to TRBJ2-7, with unresolved D. V was cut by 8 bases and J by 3 bases, with 14 bases left in between. Looked up from germline, CDR1 is LNHDA and CDR2 is SQIVND (reference sequence). The CDR3 spans 13 residues. CDR3 DNA: TGTGCCAGTGGCCTGGGCAGTCTCTACGAGCAGTACTTC. Translated: CASGLGSLYEQYF.